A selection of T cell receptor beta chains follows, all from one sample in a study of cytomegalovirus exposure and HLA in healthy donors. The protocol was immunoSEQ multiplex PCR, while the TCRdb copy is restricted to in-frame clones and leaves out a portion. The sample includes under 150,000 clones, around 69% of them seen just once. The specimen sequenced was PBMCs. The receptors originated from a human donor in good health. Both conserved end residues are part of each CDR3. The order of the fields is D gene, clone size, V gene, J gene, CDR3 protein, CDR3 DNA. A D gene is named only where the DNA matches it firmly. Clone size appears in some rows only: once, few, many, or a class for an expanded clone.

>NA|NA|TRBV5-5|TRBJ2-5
CASGVGWRGAETQYF
TGTGCCAGTGGAGTGGGGTGGCGGGGAGCGGAGACCCAGTACTTC
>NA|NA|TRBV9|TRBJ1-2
CASSLGGQGYGYTF
TGTGCCAGCAGCCTGGGGGGGCAGGGCTATGGCTACACCTTC
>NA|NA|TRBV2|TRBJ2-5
CASRIGLASFTQYF
TGTGCCAGCAGGATCGGACTCGCCTCATTTACCCAGTACTTC
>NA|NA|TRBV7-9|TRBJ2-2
CASSHRTNTGELFF
TGTGCCAGCAGCCACCGGACAAACACCGGGGAGCTGTTTTTT
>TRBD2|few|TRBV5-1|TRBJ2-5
CASSTSGGSGETQYF
TGCGCCAGCAGCACTAGCGGGGGGTCAGGGGAGACCCAGTACTTC
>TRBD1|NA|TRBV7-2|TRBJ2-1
CASSFSLGDRGHHEQFF
TGTGCCAGCAGCTTTAGTCTGGGGGACAGGGGCCACCATGAGCAGTTCTTC
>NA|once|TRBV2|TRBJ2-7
CASRLTDATRYEQYF
TGTGCCAGCAGACTGACAGACGCCACAAGATACGAGCAGTACTTC
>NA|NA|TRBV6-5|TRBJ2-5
CASSYSAFIETQYF
TGTGCCAGCAGTTACTCTGCGTTCATAGAGACCCAGTACTTC
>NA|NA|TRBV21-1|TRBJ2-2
CASSKVTGQNTGELFF
TGTGCCAGCAGCAAAGTGACAGGACAGAACACCGGGGAGCTGTTTTTT
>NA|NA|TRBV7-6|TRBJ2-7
CASSPTVGYEQYF
TGTGCCAGCAGCCCGACAGTTGGATACGAGCAGTACTTC
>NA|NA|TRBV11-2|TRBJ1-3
CASSFLTGAFDSGNTIYF
TGTGCCAGCAGCTTCTTGACAGGAGCTTTTGACTCTGGAAACACCATATATTTT
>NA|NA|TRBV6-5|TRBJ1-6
CASSSITHASPLHF
TGTGCCAGCAGTTCTATCACCCACGCGTCACCCCTCCACTTT
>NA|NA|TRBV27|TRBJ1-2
CASSFLGEGMNGYTF
TGTGCCAGCAGTTTTCTGGGGGAGGGGATGAATGGCTACACCTTC
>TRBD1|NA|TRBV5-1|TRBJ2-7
CASSPGTGVSYEQYF
TGCGCCAGCAGCCCCGGGACAGGTGTCTCCTACGAGCAGTACTTC
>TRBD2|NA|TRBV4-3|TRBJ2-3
CASSQETSGRNTQYF
TGCGCCAGCAGCCAAGAGACTAGCGGGAGAAATACGCAGTATTTT
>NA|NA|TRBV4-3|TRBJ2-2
CASSQDLGGWAGGGNTGELFF
TGCGCCAGCAGCCAAGATCTGGGGGGCTGGGCTGGCGGGGGGAACACCGGGGAGCTGTTTTTT
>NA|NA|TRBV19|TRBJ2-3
CASSISPLARLITDTQYF
TGTGCCAGCAGTATAAGCCCCTTAGCTAGACTCATCACAGATACGCAGTATTTT
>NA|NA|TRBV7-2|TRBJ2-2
CASSMNRLGTGELFF
TGTGCCAGCAGCATGAACAGGCTAGGGACCGGGGAGCTGTTTTTT
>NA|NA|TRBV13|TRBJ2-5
CASSWGAGETQYF
TGTGCCAGCAGCTGGGGAGCCGGTGAGACCCAGTACTTC
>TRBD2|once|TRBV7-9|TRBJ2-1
CASSLVSGSSYNEQFF
TGTGCCAGCAGCTTGGTTAGCGGGAGTTCCTACAATGAGCAGTTCTTC
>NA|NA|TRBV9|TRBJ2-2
CASSVDARGPTGELFF
TGTGCCAGCAGCGTAGATGCGCGGGGACCCACCGGGGAGCTGTTTTTT
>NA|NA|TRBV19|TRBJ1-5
CASSIGRGLSNQPQHF
TGTGCCAGTAGTATAGGGCGAGGGCTTAGCAATCAGCCCCAGCATTTT
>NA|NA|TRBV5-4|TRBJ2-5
CASSPPARAGETQYF
TGTGCCAGCAGCCCCCCAGCGAGGGCGGGAGAGACCCAGTACTTC
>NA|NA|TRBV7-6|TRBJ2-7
CASSLGPSLISYEQYF
TGTGCCAGCAGCTTAGGCCCCAGTCTGATTTCTTACGAGCAGTACTTC
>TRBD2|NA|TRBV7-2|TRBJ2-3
CASSLGVLAADTQYF
TGTGCCAGCAGCTTAGGAGTACTAGCGGCAGATACGCAGTATTTT
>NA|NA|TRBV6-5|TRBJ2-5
CASRPYQGRIETQYF
TGTGCCAGCAGGCCCTACCAGGGTAGGATCGAGACCCAGTACTTC
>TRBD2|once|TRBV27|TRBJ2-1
CATLAGYNEQFF
TGTGCCACTCTAGCGGGTTACAATGAGCAGTTCTTC
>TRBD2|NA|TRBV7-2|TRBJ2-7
CASSFLAGAPASEQYF
TGTGCCAGCAGCTTTTTAGCGGGGGCCCCAGCCTCCGAGCAGTACTTC
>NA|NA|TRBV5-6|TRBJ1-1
CASSAGQGGYTEAFF
TGTGCCAGCAGCGCGGGGCAGGGAGGGTACACTGAAGCTTTCTTT
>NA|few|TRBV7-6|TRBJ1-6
CASSLQYNSPLHF
TGTGCCAGCAGCTTACAGTATAATTCACCCCTCCACTTT
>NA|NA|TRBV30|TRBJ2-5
CAWSAQGVWETQYF
TGTGCCTGGAGTGCACAGGGAGTTTGGGAGACCCAGTACTTC
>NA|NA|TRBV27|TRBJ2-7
CASSLAGEQYF
TGTGCCAGCAGCCTCGCAGGGGAGCAGTACTTC
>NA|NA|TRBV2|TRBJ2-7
CASSGSYEQYF
TGTGCCAGCAGTGGGAGTTACGAGCAGTACTTC
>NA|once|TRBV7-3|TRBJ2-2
CASSFSGGQNTGELFF
TGTGCCAGCAGCTTCAGTGGGGGCCAGAACACCGGGGAGCTGTTTTTT
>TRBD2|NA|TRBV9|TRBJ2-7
CASSVGTSGGEQYF
TGTGCCAGCAGCGTAGGGACTAGCGGGGGCGAGCAGTACTTC
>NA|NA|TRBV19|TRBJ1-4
CASSFFPGLPLGKLFF
TGTGCCAGTAGTTTCTTCCCGGGTCTACCTTTGGGAAAACTGTTTTTT
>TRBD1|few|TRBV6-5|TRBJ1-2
CASSYLDRATNYGYTF
TGTGCCAGCAGTTACCTCGACAGGGCGACCAACTATGGCTACACCTTC
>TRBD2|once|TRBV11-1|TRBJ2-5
CASSLAPSGGETQYF
TGTGCCAGCAGCTTAGCCCCTAGCGGGGGAGAGACCCAGTACTTC
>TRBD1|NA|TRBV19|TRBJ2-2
CASSIGGQGGNTGELFF
TGTGCCAGTAGTATAGGTGGACAGGGGGGAAACACCGGGGAGCTGTTTTTT
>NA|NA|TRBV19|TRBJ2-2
CASSPLWSGNTGELFF
TGTGCCAGTAGTCCTCTTTGGTCGGGGAACACCGGGGAGCTGTTTTTT
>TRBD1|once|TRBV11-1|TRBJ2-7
CASSRTGYSEQYF
TGTGCCAGCAGCCGGACAGGGTATTCCGAGCAGTACTTC
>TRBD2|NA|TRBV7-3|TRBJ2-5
CASSLDGGGRETQYF
TGTGCCAGCAGCTTAGACGGGGGGGGCCGGGAGACCCAGTACTTC
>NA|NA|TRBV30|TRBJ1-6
CAWGDFSSPLHF
TGTGCCTGGGGGGACTTTTCTTCACCCCTCCACTTT
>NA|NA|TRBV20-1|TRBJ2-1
CSPQGNNEQFF
TGCAGTCCACAGGGAAACAATGAGCAGTTCTTC
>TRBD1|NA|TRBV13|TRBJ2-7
CASSLGGPGQGTYEQYF
TGTGCCAGCAGCTTAGGGGGACCGGGACAGGGAACCTACGAGCAGTACTTC
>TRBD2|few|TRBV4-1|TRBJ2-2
CASSQSGGGTGELFF
TGCGCCAGCAGCCAAAGCGGGGGCGGGACCGGGGAGCTGTTTTTT
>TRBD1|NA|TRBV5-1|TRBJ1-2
CASSVRAGGRISTKYGYTF
TGCGCCAGCAGCGTGAGGGCAGGGGGCAGAATATCGACTAAATATGGCTACACCTTC
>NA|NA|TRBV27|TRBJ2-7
CASSSQGTYEQYF
TGTGCCAGCAGTTCGCAGGGTACCTACGAGCAGTACTTC
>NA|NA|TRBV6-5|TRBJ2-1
CASSRGGVYNEQFF
TGTGCCAGCAGCCGGGGCGGGGTCTACAATGAGCAGTTCTTC
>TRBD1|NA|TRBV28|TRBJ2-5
CASANSRTGGLMAQYF
TGTGCCAGCGCAAATTCAAGGACAGGGGGCCTCATGGCCCAGTACTTC
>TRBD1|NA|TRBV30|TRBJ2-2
CAWRDRPNTGELFF
TGTGCCTGGAGGGACAGGCCGAACACCGGGGAGCTGTTTTTT
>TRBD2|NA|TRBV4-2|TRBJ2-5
CASSQDQRLAGGQETQYF
TGTGCCAGCAGCCAAGATCAAAGACTAGCGGGAGGTCAAGAGACCCAGTACTTC